This TCR beta chain is drawn from a study of blood T cell repertoires in COVID-19. Study information: Sites in the United States, Italy and Spain provided acute and convalescent COVID-19 samples. The cDNA or gDNA used as material had been derived from T cells, B-cell-depleted T cells, or PBMCs.

Methods used by the authors: Cell counts per sample came from amplifying reference gene primers. Sequencing was performed with immunoSEQ multiplex PCR; in TCRdb, only in-frame clones are kept and a portion is missing. The V and J calls and clone size were taken over from that table, and D and trimming were inferred from the DNA. The sample includes 70,000 to 95,000 clones, 85% to 90% of them seen just once. Germline CDR1 reads SGHDT; CDR2 reads YYEEEE. The CDR3 runs 15 residues. V dropped 2 bases and J dropped 4 bases, with 15 bases sitting between them. The sequencing sample was made of peripheral blood. The chain uses TRBV5-6 and TRBJ1-2; no definite D call. The sequence was obtained from a human donor with active COVID-19. The donor label of this sample is uncertain. The CDR3: CASSLRTSGGYGYTF. CDR3 DNA: TGTGCCAGCAGCTTAAGGACTTCGGGAGGCTATGGCTACACCTTC.